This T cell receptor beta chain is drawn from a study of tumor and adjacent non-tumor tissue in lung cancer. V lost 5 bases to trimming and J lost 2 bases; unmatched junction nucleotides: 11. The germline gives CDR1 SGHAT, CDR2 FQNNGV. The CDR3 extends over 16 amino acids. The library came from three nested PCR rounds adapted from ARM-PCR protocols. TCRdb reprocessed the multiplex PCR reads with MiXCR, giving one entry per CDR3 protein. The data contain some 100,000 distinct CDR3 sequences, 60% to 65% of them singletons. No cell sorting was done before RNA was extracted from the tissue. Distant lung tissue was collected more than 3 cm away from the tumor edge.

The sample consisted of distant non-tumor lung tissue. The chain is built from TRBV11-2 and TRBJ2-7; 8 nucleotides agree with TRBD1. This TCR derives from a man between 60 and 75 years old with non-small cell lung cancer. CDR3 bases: TGTGCCAGCAGCACCCGGGGCCGGGACAGGCCCTACGAGCAGTACTTC. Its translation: CASSTRGRDRPYEQYF.